The rows below give T cell receptor beta chains drawn from one sample of a study of T cell responses to AZD1222 COVID-19 vaccine. Clones were sequenced by immunoSEQ multiplex PCR, and TCRdb holds only the in-frame ones, with some missing. The sample lists about 180,000 clones, around nine tenths occurring once. The sample in question was peripheral blood, obtained on day 0 of AZD1222 vaccination. These receptor sequences come from an adult in good health. CDR3s include the opening cysteine and the closing phenylalanine or tryptophan. A D gene is named only where the DNA matches it firmly. Clone size, where shown, is once, few, many, or a class for clones that have expanded.

V gene	CDR3 length	clone size	J gene	D gene	CDR3 protein	CDR3 DNA
TRBV21-1	14	.	TRBJ2-2	.	CAIAGGPNTGELFF	TGTGCCATCGCAGGGGGCCCGAACACCGGGGAGCTGTTTTTT
TRBV13	13	.	TRBJ2-7	TRBD1	CASSSGTAYEQYF	TGTGCCAGCAGCTCCGGGACAGCCTACGAGCAGTACTTC
TRBV2	16	.	TRBJ2-6	.	CASSPRGNSGANVLTF	TGTGCCAGCAGTCCCAGGGGCAACTCTGGGGCCAACGTCCTGACTTTC
TRBV29-1	15	.	TRBJ1-2	TRBD1	CSVGGRVSTGEGYTF	TGCAGCGTTGGGGGGCGGGTTTCGACAGGGGAAGGCTACACCTTC
TRBV5-1	13	.	TRBJ2-5	.	CASSLGAGETQYF	TGCGCCAGCAGCTTGGGGGCTGGGGAGACCCAGTACTTC
TRBV19	14	.	TRBJ2-1	TRBD2	CASKGASGANEQFF	TGTGCCAGCAAGGGGGCTAGCGGGGCCAATGAGCAGTTCTTC
TRBV15	20	.	TRBJ1-5	.	CATSYQGGGFRRNSNQPQHF	TGTGCCACCAGCTACCAGGGCGGGGGATTCAGACGTAATAGCAATCAGCCCCAGCATTTT
TRBV9	15	.	TRBJ1-1	.	CASSPRTDMNTEAFF	TGTGCCAGCAGCCCTAGGACAGACATGAACACTGAAGCTTTCTTT
TRBV19	14	.	TRBJ1-5	.	CATLEKGSNQPQHF	TGTGCCACATTGGAGAAGGGATCCAATCAGCCCCAGCATTTT
TRBV6-5	15	.	TRBJ2-1	TRBD1	CASSPDRGSYNEQFF	TGTGCCAGCAGTCCAGACAGGGGATCCTACAATGAGCAGTTCTTC
TRBV2	15	.	TRBJ2-3	TRBD1	CASNSGQWETDTQYF	TGTGCCAGTAACTCGGGACAGTGGGAGACAGATACGCAGTATTTT
TRBV10-1	16	.	TRBJ1-1	.	CASKSLVPAGNTEAFF	TGCGCCAGCAAGTCCCTGGTACCTGCGGGGAACACTGAAGCTTTCTTT
TRBV9	14	.	TRBJ2-2	TRBD1	CASSVGQGAGELFF	TGTGCCAGCAGCGTAGGACAGGGGGCCGGGGAGCTGTTTTTT
TRBV3-1/TRBV3-2	14	.	TRBJ2-1	.	CASSRGAGNNEQFF	TGTGCCAGCAGCAGGGGGGCAGGCAACAATGAGCAGTTCTTC
TRBV19	16	.	TRBJ1-6	TRBD1	CASSASGQPLRSPLHF	TGTGCCAGTAGTGCCTCGGGACAGCCCTTGCGTTCACCCCTCCACTTT
TRBV15	16	once	TRBJ2-7	TRBD1	CATSSARQGASYEQYF	TGTGCCACCAGCAGTGCTAGACAGGGGGCCTCCTACGAGCAGTACTTC
TRBV11-2	14	.	TRBJ2-7	.	CASSLPVQQYEQYF	TGTGCCAGCAGCCTACCGGTACAGCAATACGAGCAGTACTTC
TRBV5-4	16	.	TRBJ1-1	TRBD1	CASSLDLQGANTEAFF	TGTGCCAGCAGCTTGGATCTCCAGGGGGCGAACACTGAAGCTTTCTTT
TRBV3-1/TRBV3-2	17	.	TRBJ2-1	TRBD2	CASSHPERGGFYNEQFF	TGTGCCAGCAGCCACCCGGAGCGGGGGGGGTTCTACAATGAGCAGTTCTTC
TRBV6-5	14	.	TRBJ2-2	.	CASSYSPGSGELFF	TGTGCCAGCAGTTACTCGCCGGGGTCCGGGGAGCTGTTTTTT
TRBV3-1/TRBV3-2	13	.	TRBJ1-4	.	CASSQGRGEKLFF	TGTGCCAGCAGCCAAGGCAGGGGCGAAAAACTGTTTTTT
TRBV20-1	11	.	TRBJ2-1	.	CSAPRWDEQFF	TGCAGTGCGCCACGTTGGGATGAGCAGTTCTTC
TRBV2	16	once	TRBJ1-6	TRBD1	CASRMQGARGNSPLHF	TGTGCCAGCAGGATGCAGGGGGCGAGGGGGAATTCACCCCTCCACTTT
TRBV7-2	12	.	TRBJ2-7	TRBD1	CASREQGNEQYF	TGTGCCAGCAGGGAACAGGGGAACGAGCAGTACTTC
TRBV6-2/TRBV6-3	13	.	TRBJ1-5	.	CASTPGGGGAQHF	TGTGCCAGCACCCCTGGCGGCGGGGGAGCCCAGCATTTT
TRBV9	14	.	TRBJ1-6	TRBD1	CASRPDRGNSPLHF	TGTGCCAGCAGACCCGACAGGGGTAATTCACCCCTCCACTTT
TRBV5-5	18	.	TRBJ2-2	TRBD2	CASSSRTSGETNTGELFF	TGTGCCAGCAGCTCACGGACTAGCGGGGAAACGAACACCGGGGAGCTGTTTTTT
TRBV10-3	15	.	TRBJ2-7	TRBD1	CAISRGQEVHYEQYF	TGTGCCATCAGCCGGGGACAGGAAGTTCACTACGAGCAGTACTTC
TRBV29-1	11	.	TRBJ1-2	.	CSVQGSRGYTF	TGCAGCGTTCAGGGGTCTCGTGGCTACACCTTC
TRBV5-1	14	.	TRBJ1-2	.	CASSLEGIARGYTF	TGCGCCAGCAGCTTGGAGGGGATTGCGAGGGGCTACACCTTC
TRBV5-1	12	.	TRBJ2-5	.	CASSPPQGTQYF	TGCGCCAGCAGCCCGCCGCAGGGGACCCAGTACTTC
TRBV29-1	14	.	TRBJ2-2	.	CSVTHSTNTGELFF	TGCAGCGTAACACATTCGACCAACACCGGGGAGCTGTTTTTT
TRBV27	19	.	TRBJ1-6	TRBD1	CASSKTGGTNRGYNSPLHF	TGTGCCAGCAGTAAAACAGGGGGAACCAACCGGGGGTATAATTCACCCCTCCACTTT
TRBV9	17	.	TRBJ1-1	.	CASSANRVGGMNTEAFF	TGTGCCAGCAGCGCCAACAGGGTGGGGGGGATGAACACTGAAGCTTTCTTT
TRBV30	15	.	TRBJ1-4	.	CAWSALRDRNEKLFF	TGTGCCTGGAGTGCACTCCGGGACCGTAATGAAAAACTGTTTTTT
TRBV7-2	16	.	TRBJ2-7	.	CASSTGLGRVPGEQYF	TGTGCCAGCAGCACCGGCTTGGGGCGAGTCCCAGGCGAGCAGTACTTC
TRBV7-8	18	.	TRBJ1-5	.	CASSLAASGASGNQPQHF	TGTGCCAGCAGCTTAGCGGCATCAGGGGCTAGTGGCAATCAGCCCCAGCATTTT
TRBV12-3/TRBV12-4	13	.	TRBJ1-2	TRBD1	CASSIRTGSGYTF	TGTGCCAGCAGTATTCGGACAGGGTCTGGCTACACCTTC
TRBV12-5	12	.	TRBJ2-1	TRBD2	CGGTSGYNEQFF	TGTGGAGGGACTAGCGGATACAATGAGCAGTTCTTC
TRBV6-2/TRBV6-3	14	.	TRBJ1-5	.	CASSYGESNQPQHF	TGTGCCAGCAGTTACGGGGAGAGCAATCAGCCCCAGCATTTT
TRBV12-5	13	few	TRBJ2-7	.	CASGLVTGGRQYF	TGTGCTAGTGGTTTGGTAACGGGCGGACGACAGTACTTC
TRBV5-4	14	.	TRBJ1-2	TRBD1	CASSWTGGGRDYTF	TGTGCCAGCAGCTGGACAGGGGGCGGGAGAGACTACACCTTC
TRBV5-5	15	.	TRBJ1-5	.	CASSLAGISNQPQHF	TGTGCCAGCAGCTTGGCAGGGATTAGCAATCAGCCCCAGCATTTT
TRBV6-5	13	.	TRBJ1-1	.	CASSYGGGREAFF	TGTGCCAGCAGTTACGGAGGGGGACGAGAAGCTTTCTTT
TRBV10-3	16	.	TRBJ1-3	TRBD1	CAISEDRGSTGNTIYF	TGTGCCATCAGTGAGGACAGGGGTAGCACTGGAAACACCATATATTTT
TRBV6-2/TRBV6-3	13	.	TRBJ2-7	.	CASSDGRAYEQYF	TGTGCCAGCAGCGACGGTCGGGCCTACGAGCAGTACTTC
TRBV19	17	.	TRBJ2-3	TRBD1	CASSPRQGAPVTDTQYF	TGTGCCAGTAGTCCCCGGCAGGGGGCGCCTGTCACAGATACGCAGTATTTT